This T cell receptor (beta chain) is drawn from a study of CD8 T cells in ankylosing spondylitis. Study-wide findings and caveats: In ankylosing spondylitis blood, a motif of fewer than 10 highly homologous TCR beta variants appeared characteristic.

TCRdb called the 5' RACE reads again in MiXCR, with one record for every CDR3 protein. The table includes 250,000 to 350,000 distinct CDR3 sequences, 8% detected once. Germline values: CDR1 KGHSH, CDR2 LQKENI. The CDR3 covers 12 residues. V was pared by 8 bases and J by 2 bases, with 8 bases between. Ten or more counts support this clonotype. Its antigen remains unidentified. Sequenced: blood, either unsorted or a sorted T cell fraction (not recorded which). This receptor was obtained from a male donor with ankylosing spondylitis. This chain uses TRBV18 with TRBJ2-3; D is unresolved. The DNA for the CDR3 is TGTGCCAGCAGCCCCCCCACAGATACGCAGTATTTT. This encodes CASSPPTDTQYF.